What follows describes a single T cell receptor beta chain. Its cognate antigen is unknown. A J-beta primer mix and a sample-barcoded 5' primer were used in a second PCR of about 6 to 12 cycles. Each cDNA molecule received a tag from a template-switch adaptor that had 12 random nucleotides. TCRdb used MiXCR to reprocess the 5' RACE reads, holding one entry per CDR3 protein. The sample holds roughly 1.9 million distinct CDR3 sequences, around 40% seen once. Each donor's blood draw was 8.5 to 10 milliliters of peripheral blood. This sample was included in a study of blood T cells in healthy people across ages. Study-wide findings and caveats: Long-lived donors had more naive CD4+ cells and higher diversity than aged donors.

This clonotype was obtained from a human donor in good health. The specimen was blood.

This chain's CDR3 is CASSVRGPSTDTQYF. The CDR3 nucleotides read TGTGCCAGCAGCGTAAGGGGACCTAGCACAGATACGCAGTATTTT. The rearrangement uses TRBV9 and TRBJ2-3; perhaps D is TRBD1 or TRBD2 (5 bases each). The CDR3 consists of 15 residues. V dropped 1 base and J dropped 0 bases, with 9 bases sitting between them. Germline CDR1 reads SGDLS; CDR2 reads YYNGEE.